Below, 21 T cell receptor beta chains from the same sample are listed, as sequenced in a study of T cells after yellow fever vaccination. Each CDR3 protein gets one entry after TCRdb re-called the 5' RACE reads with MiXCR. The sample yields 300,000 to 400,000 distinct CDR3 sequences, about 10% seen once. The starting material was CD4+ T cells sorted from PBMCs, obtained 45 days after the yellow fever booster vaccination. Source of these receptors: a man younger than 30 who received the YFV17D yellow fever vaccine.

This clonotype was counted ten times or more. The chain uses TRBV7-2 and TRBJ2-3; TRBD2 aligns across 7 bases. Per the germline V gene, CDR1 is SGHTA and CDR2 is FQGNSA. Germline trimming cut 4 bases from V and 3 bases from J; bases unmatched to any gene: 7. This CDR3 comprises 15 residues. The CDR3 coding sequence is TGTGCCAGCAGCTCCCCTCACGGGGGGACAGATACGCAGTATTTT. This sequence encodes CASSSPHGGTDTQYF.

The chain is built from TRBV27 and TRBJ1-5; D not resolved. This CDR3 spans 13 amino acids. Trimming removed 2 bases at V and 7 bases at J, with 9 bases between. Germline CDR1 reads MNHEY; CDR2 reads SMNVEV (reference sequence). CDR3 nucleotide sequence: TGTGCCAGCAGTTTAAACTATGAACAGCCCCAGCATTTT. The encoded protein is CASSLNYEQPQHF.

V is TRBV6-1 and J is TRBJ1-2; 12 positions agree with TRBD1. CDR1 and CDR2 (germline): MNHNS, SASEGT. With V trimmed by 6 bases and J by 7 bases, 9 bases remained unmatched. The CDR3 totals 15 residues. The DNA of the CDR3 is TGTGCCAGCAGAAAACCGGGACAGGGGGCCTCTGGCTACACCTTC. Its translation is CASRKPGQGASGYTF.

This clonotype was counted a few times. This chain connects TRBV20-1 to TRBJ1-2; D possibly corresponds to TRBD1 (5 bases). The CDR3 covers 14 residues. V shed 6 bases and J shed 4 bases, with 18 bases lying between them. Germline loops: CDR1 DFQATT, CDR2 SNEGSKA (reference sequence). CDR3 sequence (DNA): TGCAGTGCGACGAGCGGGGGAGCAGGCTATGGCTACACCTTC. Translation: CSATSGGAGYGYTF.

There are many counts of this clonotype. The CDR3 here is CASSPGVGRGGDEQYF. CDR3 sequence (DNA): TGTGCCAGCTCACCAGGTGTCGGAAGGGGGGGAGACGAGCAGTACTTC. The chain uses TRBV18 and TRBJ2-7; a possible D gene is TRBD2 (7 bases). From germline, CDR1 is KGHSH and CDR2 LQKENI. Trimming pared 2 bases from V and 5 bases from J, leaving 19 bases between. The CDR3 extends over 16 amino acids.

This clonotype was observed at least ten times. The CDR3 loop is CASSFGGAREKLFF. The CDR3 nucleotides are TGTGCCAGCAGCTTCGGGGGGGCAAGGGAAAAACTGTTTTTT. The rearrangement uses TRBV7-2 and TRBJ1-4, with TRBD1 as a possible D gene (6 bases). Deletions cut 3 bases from V and 8 bases from J, with 13 bases between. CDR3 size: 14 residues. Looked up from germline, CDR1 is SGHTA and CDR2 is FQGNSA.

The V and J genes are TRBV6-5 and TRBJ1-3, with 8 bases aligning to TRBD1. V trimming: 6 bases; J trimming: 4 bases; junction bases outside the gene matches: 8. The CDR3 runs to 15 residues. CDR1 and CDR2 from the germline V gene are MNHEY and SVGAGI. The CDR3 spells CASRADRGSGNTIYF. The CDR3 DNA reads TGTGCCAGCAGAGCCGACAGGGGATCGGGAAACACCATATATTTT.

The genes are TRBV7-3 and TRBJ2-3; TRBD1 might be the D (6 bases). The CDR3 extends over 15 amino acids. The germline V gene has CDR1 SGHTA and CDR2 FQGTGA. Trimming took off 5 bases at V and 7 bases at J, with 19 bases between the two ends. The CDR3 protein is CASSRTGSLRHTQYF. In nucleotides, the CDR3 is TGTGCCAGCAGCCGAACAGGGTCTTTGAGACATACGCAGTATTTT.

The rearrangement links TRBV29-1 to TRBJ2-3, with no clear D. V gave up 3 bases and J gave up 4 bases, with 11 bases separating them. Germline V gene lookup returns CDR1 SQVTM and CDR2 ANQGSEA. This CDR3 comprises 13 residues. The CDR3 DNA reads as TGCAGCGTTGATACCCAGAGTGCAGATACGCAGTATTTT. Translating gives CSVDTQSADTQYF.

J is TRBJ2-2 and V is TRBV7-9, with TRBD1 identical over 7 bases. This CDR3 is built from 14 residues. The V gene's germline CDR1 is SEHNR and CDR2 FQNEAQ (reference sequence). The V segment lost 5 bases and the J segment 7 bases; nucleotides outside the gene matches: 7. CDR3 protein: CASSPQGVDGELFF. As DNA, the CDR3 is TGTGCCAGCAGCCCCCAGGGGGTGGACGGGGAGCTGTTTTTT.

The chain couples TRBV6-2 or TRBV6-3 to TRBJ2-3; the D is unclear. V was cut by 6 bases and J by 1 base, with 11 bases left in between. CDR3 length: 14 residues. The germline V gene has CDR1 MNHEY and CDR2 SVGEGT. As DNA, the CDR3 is TGTGCCAGCAGCAGAGGACGACGCACAGATACGCAGTATTTT. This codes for CASSRGRRTDTQYF.

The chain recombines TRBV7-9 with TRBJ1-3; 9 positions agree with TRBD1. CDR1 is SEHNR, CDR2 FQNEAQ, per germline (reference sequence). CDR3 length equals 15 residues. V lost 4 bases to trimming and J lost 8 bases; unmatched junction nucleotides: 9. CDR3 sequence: CASSSRDRVTDTIYF. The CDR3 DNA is TGTGCCAGCAGCTCCCGGGACAGGGTCACGGACACCATATATTTT.

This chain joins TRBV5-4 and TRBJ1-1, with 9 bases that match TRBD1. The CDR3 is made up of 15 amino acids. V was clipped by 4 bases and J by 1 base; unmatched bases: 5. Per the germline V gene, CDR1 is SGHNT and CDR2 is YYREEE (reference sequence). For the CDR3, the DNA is TGTGCCAGCAGCGGACAGGGGCGCGGGAACACTGAAGCTTTCTTT. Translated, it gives CASSGQGRGNTEAFF.

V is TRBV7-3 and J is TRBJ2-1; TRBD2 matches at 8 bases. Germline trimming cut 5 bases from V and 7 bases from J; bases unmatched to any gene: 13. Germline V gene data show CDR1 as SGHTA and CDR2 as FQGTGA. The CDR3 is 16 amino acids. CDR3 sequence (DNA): TGTGCCAGCAGCCCAGGGGTGGGCGGGGGGCTGAATGAGCAGTTCTTC. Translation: CASSPGVGGGLNEQFF.

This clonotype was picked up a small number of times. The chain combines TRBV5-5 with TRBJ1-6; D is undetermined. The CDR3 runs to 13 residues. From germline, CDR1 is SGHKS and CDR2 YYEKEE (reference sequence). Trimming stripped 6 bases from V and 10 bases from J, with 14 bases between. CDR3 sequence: CASTHSQESPLHF. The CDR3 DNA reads TGTGCCAGCACCCACAGCCAGGAATCACCCCTCCACTTT.

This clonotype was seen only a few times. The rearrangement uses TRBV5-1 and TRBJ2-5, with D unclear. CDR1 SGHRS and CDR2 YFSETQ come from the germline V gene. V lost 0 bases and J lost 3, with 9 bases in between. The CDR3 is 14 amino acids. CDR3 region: CASSLGLMEETQYF. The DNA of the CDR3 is TGCGCCAGCAGCTTGGGCCTTATGGAAGAGACCCAGTACTTC.

CDR3 protein: CASSSGTDAAQYF. DNA of the CDR3: TGTGCCAGCAGCTCCGGTACAGACGCGGCCCAGTACTTC. The chain is built from TRBV3-1 and TRBJ2-5; unclear D gene. Trimming took off 5 bases at V and 9 bases at J, with 16 bases between the two ends. The CDR3 is 13 amino acids. Germline CDR1 and CDR2: LGHDT and YNNKEL (reference sequence).

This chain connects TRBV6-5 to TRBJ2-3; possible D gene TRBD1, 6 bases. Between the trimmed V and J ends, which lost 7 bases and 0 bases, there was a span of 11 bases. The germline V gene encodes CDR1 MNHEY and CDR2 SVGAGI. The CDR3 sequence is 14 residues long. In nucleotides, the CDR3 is TGTGCCAGCAACCCGGACAGAAGCACAGATACGCAGTATTTT. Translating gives CASNPDRSTDTQYF.

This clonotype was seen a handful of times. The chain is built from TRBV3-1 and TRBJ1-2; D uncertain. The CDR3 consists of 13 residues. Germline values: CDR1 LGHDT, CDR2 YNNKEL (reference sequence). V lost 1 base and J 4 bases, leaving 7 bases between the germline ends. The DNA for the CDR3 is TGTGCCAGCAGCCAAGTCTCACTCTATGGCTACACCTTC. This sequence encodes CASSQVSLYGYTF.

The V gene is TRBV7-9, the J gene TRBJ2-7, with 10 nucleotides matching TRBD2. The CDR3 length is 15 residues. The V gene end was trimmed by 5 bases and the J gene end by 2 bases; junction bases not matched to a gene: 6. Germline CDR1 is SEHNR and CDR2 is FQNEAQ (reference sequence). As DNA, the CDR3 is TGTGCCAGCAGCCTTAGCGGGGGGCTCACCTACGAGCAGTACTTC. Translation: CASSLSGGLTYEQYF. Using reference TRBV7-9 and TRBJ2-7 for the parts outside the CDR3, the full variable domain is DTGVSQNPRHKITKRGQNVTFRCDPISEHNRLYWYRQTLGQGPEFLTYFQNEAQLEKSRLLSDRFSAERPKGSFSTLEIQRTEQGDSAMYLCASSLSGGLTYEQYFGPGTRLTVT.

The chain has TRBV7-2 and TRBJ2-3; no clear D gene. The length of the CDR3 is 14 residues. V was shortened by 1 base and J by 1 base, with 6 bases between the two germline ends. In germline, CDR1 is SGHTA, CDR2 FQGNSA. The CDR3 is CASSLELGTDTQYF. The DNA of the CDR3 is TGTGCCAGCAGCTTAGAATTAGGCACAGATACGCAGTATTTT.